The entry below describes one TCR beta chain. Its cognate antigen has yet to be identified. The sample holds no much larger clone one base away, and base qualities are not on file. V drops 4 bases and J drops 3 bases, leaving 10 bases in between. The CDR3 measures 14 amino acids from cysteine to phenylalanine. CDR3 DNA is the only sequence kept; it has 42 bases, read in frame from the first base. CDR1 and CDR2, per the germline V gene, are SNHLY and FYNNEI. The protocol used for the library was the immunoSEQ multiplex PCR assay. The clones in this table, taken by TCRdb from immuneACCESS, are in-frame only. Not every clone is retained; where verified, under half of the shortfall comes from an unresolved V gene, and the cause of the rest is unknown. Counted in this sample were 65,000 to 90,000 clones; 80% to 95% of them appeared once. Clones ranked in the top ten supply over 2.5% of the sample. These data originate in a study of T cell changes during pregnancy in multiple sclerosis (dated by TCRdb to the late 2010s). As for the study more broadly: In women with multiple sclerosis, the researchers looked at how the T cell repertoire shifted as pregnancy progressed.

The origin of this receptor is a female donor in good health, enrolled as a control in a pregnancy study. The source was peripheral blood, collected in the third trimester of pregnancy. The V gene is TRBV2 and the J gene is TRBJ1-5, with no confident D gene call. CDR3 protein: CASSVLRDNQPQHF. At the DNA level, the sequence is TGTGCCAGCAGTGTTTTGAGAGACAATCAGCCCCAGCATTTT.